The sequence of this TCR beta chain was determined in a study of T cells in Graves' hyperthyroidism and ophthalmopathy. Study-wide context: Pretreatment peripheral blood was obtained at initial diagnosis. General study points: Ophthalmopathy stood apart from stable hyperthyroidism in a 13 V-J model.

The CDR3 covers 14 residues. Germline assignment: CDR1 SGHAT and CDR2 FQNNGV. The V segment lost 3 bases and the J segment 8 bases; nucleotides outside the gene matches: 4. Patients were aged 18 to 65, had disease duration under 2 months, and had newly diagnosed hyperthyroidism. TCR beta CDR3 regions were amplified from RNA transcripts. When the TCR CDR3 underwent first-round RT-PCR, the HTBI primer set was used. One entry per CDR3 protein results from TCRdb running MiXCR on the multiplex PCR reads. The sample holds about 740,000 distinct CDR3 sequences, 14% seen once. Many counts were recorded for this clonotype. What it recognizes is unknown.

Sequenced input: blood. The TCR comes from a woman in her late teens or twenties with Graves' hyperthyroidism. This chain joins TRBV11-2 and TRBJ2-1; TRBD1 aligns across 10 bases. The CDR3 region has the DNA TGTGCCAGCAGCTTCCGGGACAGGGGAGATGAGCAGTTCTTC. Its protein is CASSFRDRGDEQFF. Complete variable domain (other parts from reference TRBV11-2 and TRBJ2-1): EAGVAQSPRYKIIEKRQSVAFWCNPISGHATLYWYQQILGQGPKLLIQFQNNGVVDDSQLPKDRFSAERLKGVDSTLKIQPAKLEDSAVYLCASSFRDRGDEQFFGPGTRLTVL.